One T cell receptor beta chain is described in this entry. The entry originates in a study of blood T cell repertoires in COVID-19. The overall study: Samples came from the United States, Italy and Spain, spanning acute and convalescent COVID-19. From T cells, B-cell-depleted T cells, or PBMCs came the material, which was cDNA or gDNA.

Per the original methods: Nucleated cell number was recorded as an estimate derived from reference gene primer amplification. The assay was immunoSEQ multiplex PCR, and TCRdb's table has in-frame clones only and misses some. Clone size and V and J calls were adopted from that table, with D and trimming inferred from the DNA. Among roughly 55,000 clones listed, roughly four fifths were seen once. CDR1 is SGHVS and CDR2 is FNYEAQ in the germline V gene. CDR3 length: 17 amino acids. V was shortened by 0 bases and J by 0 bases, with 9 bases between the two germline ends. This sequence originates from a woman aged 55-70 years with acute or convalescent COVID-19. This chain links TRBV7-6 with TRBJ1-6, with D unclear. The specimen was peripheral blood. CDR3 sequence: CASSLAPGLSYNSPLHF. As DNA, the CDR3 is TGTGCCAGCAGCTTAGCCCCTGGACTCTCCTATAATTCACCCCTCCACTTT.